Here is one TCR beta chain with its context. This receptor's antigen is unknown. There are no base qualities to consult, and no much larger clone falls within one base. The immunoSEQ Assay, a bias-controlled multiplex PCR, was used to amplify TCRbeta CDR3 regions from genomic DNA. The authors' analysis ran thus. The number of nucleated cells in each sample was estimated by amplification of reference gene primers within the assay. To quantify the absolute abundance of each unique TCRbeta CDR3 rearrangement, sequence reads were collapsed and filtered. For each sample, productive Simpson clonality was calculated as the square root of Simpson's diversity index across productive rearrangements. Here the immuneACCESS table is served through TCRdb, limited to in-frame sequences with V and J called. Missing clones are a known gap in these copies; in checked studies unresolved V genes cover under half, and the rest lacks a known reason. The V and J calls and clone size were taken over from that table, and D and trimming were inferred from the DNA. The sample yields over 450,000 clones; 75% to 90% were counted once. Of the sample, around 0.9% is held by the ten largest clones.

This entry is derived from a study of blood T cell repertoires in COVID-19 (dated by TCRdb to 2018 to 2020). Some background on the complete study: The collaborator samples originated in the United States, Italy and Spain and spanned the acute and convalescent phases of COVID-19. The prospective study material was composed of cDNA or gDNA derived from T cells, B-cell-depleted T cells, or PBMCs. Nearly every sample came with metadata listing a de-identified subject ID, COVID-19 status, age in years and sex. The repertoires were released in a freely available public database intended as a resource for research on the immune response to SARS-CoV-2. The dataset comprised deeply sampled blood TCRbeta repertoires from subjects exposed to, actively infected with, or recovered from COVID-19. HLA class I and class II types, where available, came from metadata supplied by the sample provider rather than from assay-based typing. Samples were obtained from the ongoing ImmuneRACE study (first 160 participants) and from 1,254 subjects provided by 6 global collaborators.

At one collaborating source in Seattle, patients were enrolled during active infection and were followed longitudinally through the course of disease. The collaborating institutions used their own protocols to collect whole blood in K2EDTA tubes. For TCRbeta analysis, collaborators shipped samples in one of three forms: frozen whole blood, isolated PBMCs, or DNA extracted from either of those sample types. The germline V gene encodes CDR1 LGHDT and CDR2 YNNKEL (reference sequence). For this chain, trimming is 0 bases at the V end and 5 bases at the J end, and the number of junction bases without a gene match is 3. The CDR3, from cysteine to phenylalanine, totals 15 residues. The retained sequence is limited to the CDR3, 45 bases, with the frame set at the first base. Points the paper makes about the study in general: The quantity of clinical and demographic metadata differed by source and by participant and was supplied without curation.

The chain is assembled from TRBV3-1 (or the pseudogene TRBV3-2) and TRBJ1-5, and TRBD1 matches 8 of the central bases. The sequenced material came from peripheral blood. This sequence was found in a man younger than 30 with COVID-19, enrolled during active disease. The CDR3 protein: CASSQEQGADQPQHF. In nucleotides, the sequence is TGTGCCAGCAGCCAAGAGCAGGGGGCGGATCAGCCCCAGCATTTT.